A selection of T cell receptor beta chains follows, all from one sample in a study of T-cell memory formation after mild COVID-19. Via MiXCR, TCRdb re-called the 5' RACE reads, giving one row per CDR3 protein. Among under 250,000 distinct CDR3 sequences listed, 7.5% to 10% were seen once. Sequenced material: PBMCs or a T cell subset sorted from them (not recorded which). These receptors all stem from a man between 18 and 29 years old who had mild COVID-19 (a few samples of this study predate the infection). Cell type and time point are not known. The CDR3 runs from the conserved cysteine through the conserved F or W. The D gene is left open where the match is weak. Only some rows state a clone size, as once, few, many or a class for expanded clones.

>NA|TRBJ2-3|NA|TRBV7-2
TGTGCCAGCAGCACTCCGGGGCCCGATGCGCAGTATTTT
CASSTPGPDAQYF
>NA|TRBJ2-5|NA|TRBV9
TGTGCCAGCAGCGAGGGTCCGGAGGAGACCCAGTACTTC
CASSEGPEETQYF
>few|TRBJ2-7|NA|TRBV11-2
TGTGCCAGCAGCTTAGCCGGGGTAGGAATTACATACGAGCAGTACTTC
CASSLAGVGITYEQYF
>few|TRBJ2-2|TRBD2|TRBV9
TGTGCCAGCAGCGGGGGACTAGCGGGGGACACCGGGGAGCTGTTTTTT
CASSGGLAGDTGELFF
>few|TRBJ1-5|NA|TRBV7-2
TGTGCCAGCAGCCTCCACAGGGGCAATCAGCCCCAGCATTTT
CASSLHRGNQPQHF
>few|TRBJ1-2|NA|TRBV12-3/TRBV12-4
TGTGCCAGCAGTTTAGAGTGGGGGGTGGATGGCTACACCTTC
CASSLEWGVDGYTF
>medium-sized|TRBJ2-5|NA|TRBV5-1
TGCGCCAGCAGCTCGGTGGTTGGGGGCCAAGAGACCCAGTACTTC
CASSSVVGGQETQYF
>NA|TRBJ2-3|TRBD2|TRBV7-2
TGTGCCAGCAGCCAGACTAGCAGCACAGATACGCAGTATTTT
CASSQTSSTDTQYF
>NA|TRBJ2-7|NA|TRBV5-1
TGCGCCAGCAGGGATCTCGGGGGAAGGTACGAGCAGTACTTC
CASRDLGGRYEQYF
>NA|TRBJ2-3|NA|TRBV7-2
TGTGCCAGCAGCTTATTCGCAGGGGGCACAGATACGCAGTATTTT
CASSLFAGGTDTQYF
>NA|TRBJ2-1|NA|TRBV4-1
TGCGCCAGCAGCCGATTGGGCGGGGGCTCCCGAGGAGAGCAGTTCTTC
CASSRLGGGSRGEQFF
>NA|TRBJ1-2|NA|TRBV5-4
TGTGCCAGCAGCCCCCTTAACTGGGCAGGCGGCGGCTACACCTTC
CASSPLNWAGGGYTF
>few|TRBJ2-6|NA|TRBV27
TGTGCCAGCAGTTATTTGGGACTGCCCTCTGGGGCCAACGTCCTGACTTTC
CASSYLGLPSGANVLTF
>NA|TRBJ1-1|NA|TRBV6-5
TGTGCCAGCAGTTACCAGCCGGGAACCGCTGAAGCTTTCTTT
CASSYQPGTAEAFF
>few|TRBJ1-6|TRBD1|TRBV12-3/TRBV12-4
TGTGCCAGCAGGAACAGGGGGGGCAATTCACCCCTCCACTTT
CASRNRGGNSPLHF
>many|TRBJ2-2|NA|TRBV7-6
TGTGCCAGCAGCCCCTTAGGGGGGGGGCTCACCGGGGAGCTGTTTTTT
CASSPLGGGLTGELFF
>many|TRBJ1-1|NA|TRBV12-3/TRBV12-4
TGTGCCAGCAGTTTAGGCGCTGAAGCTTTCTTT
CASSLGAEAFF
>NA|TRBJ2-5|NA|TRBV12-5
TGTGCTAGTGGTTTGGTGGAGACCCAGTACTTC
CASGLVETQYF
>many|TRBJ2-7|TRBD2|TRBV5-1
TGCGCCAGCAGCCCGGATGGGGGGGGCTACGAGCAGTACTTC
CASSPDGGGYEQYF
>few|TRBJ2-3|TRBD2|TRBV7-2
TGTGCCAGCAGCCCTCGAGGGGCCAGCGGGGTCAGAGATACGCAGTATTTT
CASSPRGASGVRDTQYF
>NA|TRBJ2-6|NA|TRBV10-3
TGTGCCATCAGTGGTCGGACAACTGGGGCCAACGTCCTGACTTTC
CAISGRTTGANVLTF
>NA|TRBJ1-3|NA|TRBV15
TGTGCCACCAGCAGAGCCCTTACAGGGATTGCTGGAAACACCATATATTTT
CATSRALTGIAGNTIYF
>many|TRBJ1-4|NA|TRBV5-1
TGCGCCAGCAGCTTAGGACAGAATGAAAAACTGTTTTTT
CASSLGQNEKLFF
>few|TRBJ1-2|TRBD1|TRBV4-3
TGCGCCAGCAGCCTCCGGGACAGGGAAAACTATGGCTACACCTTC
CASSLRDRENYGYTF